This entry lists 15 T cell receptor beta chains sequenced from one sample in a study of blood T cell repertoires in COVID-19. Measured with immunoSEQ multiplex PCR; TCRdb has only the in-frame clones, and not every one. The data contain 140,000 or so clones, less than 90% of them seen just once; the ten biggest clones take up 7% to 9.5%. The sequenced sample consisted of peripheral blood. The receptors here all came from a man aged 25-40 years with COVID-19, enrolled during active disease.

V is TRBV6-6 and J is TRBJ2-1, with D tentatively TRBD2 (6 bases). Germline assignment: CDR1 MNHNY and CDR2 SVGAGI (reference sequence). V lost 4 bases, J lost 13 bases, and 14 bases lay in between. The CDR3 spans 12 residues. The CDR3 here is CASSSTGTHQFF. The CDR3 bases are TGTGCCAGCAGTTCTACCGGGACTCACCAGTTCTTC.

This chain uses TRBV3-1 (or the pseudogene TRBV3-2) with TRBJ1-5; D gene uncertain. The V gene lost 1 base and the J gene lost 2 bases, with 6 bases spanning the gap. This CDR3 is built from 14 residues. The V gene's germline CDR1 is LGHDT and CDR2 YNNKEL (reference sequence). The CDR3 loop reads CASSQAGGNQPQHF. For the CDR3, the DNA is TGTGCCAGCAGCCAAGCCGGGGGCAATCAGCCCCAGCATTTT.

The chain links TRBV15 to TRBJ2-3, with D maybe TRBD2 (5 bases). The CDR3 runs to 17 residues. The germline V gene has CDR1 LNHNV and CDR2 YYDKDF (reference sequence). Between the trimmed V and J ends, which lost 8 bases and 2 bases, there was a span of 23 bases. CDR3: CATGRPGSGRYTDTQYF. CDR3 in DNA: TGTGCCACCGGCCGACCGGGCAGCGGAAGGTACACAGATACGCAGTATTTT.

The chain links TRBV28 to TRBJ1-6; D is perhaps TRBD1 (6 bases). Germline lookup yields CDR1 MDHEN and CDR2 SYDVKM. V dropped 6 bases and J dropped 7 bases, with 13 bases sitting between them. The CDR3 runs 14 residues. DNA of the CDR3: TGTGCCAGCAGACCAGGGGAGGGCAATTCACCCCTCCACTTT. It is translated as CASRPGEGNSPLHF.

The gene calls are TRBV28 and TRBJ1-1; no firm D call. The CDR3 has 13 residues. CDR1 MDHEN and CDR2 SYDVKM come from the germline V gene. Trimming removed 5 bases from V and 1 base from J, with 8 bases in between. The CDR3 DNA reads TGTGCCAGCAGTCTCCTAGAGAACACTGAAGCTTTCTTT. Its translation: CASSLLENTEAFF.

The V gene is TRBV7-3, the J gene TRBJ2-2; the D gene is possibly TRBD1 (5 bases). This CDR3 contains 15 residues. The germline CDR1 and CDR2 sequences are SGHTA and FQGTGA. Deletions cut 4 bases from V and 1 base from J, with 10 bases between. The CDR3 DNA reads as TGTGCCAGCAGCTCCGGACACATGAACACCGGGGAGCTGTTTTTT. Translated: CASSSGHMNTGELFF.

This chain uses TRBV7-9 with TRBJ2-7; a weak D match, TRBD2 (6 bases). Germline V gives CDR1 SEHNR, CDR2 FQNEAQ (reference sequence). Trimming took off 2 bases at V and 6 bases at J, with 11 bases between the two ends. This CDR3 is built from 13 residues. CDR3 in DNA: TGTGCCAGCAGCTTATGGGGAGGTGGCGAGCAGTACTTC. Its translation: CASSLWGGGEQYF.

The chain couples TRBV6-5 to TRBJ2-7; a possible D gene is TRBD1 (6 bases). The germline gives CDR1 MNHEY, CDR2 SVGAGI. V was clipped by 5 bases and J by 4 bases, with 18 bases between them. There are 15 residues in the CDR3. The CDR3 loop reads CASSKPHGGLYEQYF. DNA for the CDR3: TGTGCCAGCAGTAAACCCCATGGGGGCCTGTACGAGCAGTACTTC.

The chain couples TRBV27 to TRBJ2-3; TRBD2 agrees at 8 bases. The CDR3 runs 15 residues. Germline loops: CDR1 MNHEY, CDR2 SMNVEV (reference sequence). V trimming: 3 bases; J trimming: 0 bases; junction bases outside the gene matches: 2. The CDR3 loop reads CASSFIAGSTDTQYF. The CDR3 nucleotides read TGTGCCAGCAGTTTTATAGCGGGGAGCACAGATACGCAGTATTTT.

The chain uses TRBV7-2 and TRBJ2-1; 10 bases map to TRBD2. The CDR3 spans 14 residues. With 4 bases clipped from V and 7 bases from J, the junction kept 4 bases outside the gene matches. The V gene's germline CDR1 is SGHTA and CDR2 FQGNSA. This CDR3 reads CASSSVGLANEQFF. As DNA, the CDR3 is TGTGCCAGCAGCTCGGTGGGACTAGCGAATGAGCAGTTCTTC.

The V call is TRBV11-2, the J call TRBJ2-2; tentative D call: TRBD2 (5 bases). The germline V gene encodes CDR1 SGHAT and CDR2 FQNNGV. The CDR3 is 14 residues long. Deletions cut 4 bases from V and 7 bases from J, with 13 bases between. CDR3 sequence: CASSSLGRGGELFF. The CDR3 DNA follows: TGTGCCAGCAGCTCGCTTGGTCGGGGCGGGGAGCTGTTTTTT.

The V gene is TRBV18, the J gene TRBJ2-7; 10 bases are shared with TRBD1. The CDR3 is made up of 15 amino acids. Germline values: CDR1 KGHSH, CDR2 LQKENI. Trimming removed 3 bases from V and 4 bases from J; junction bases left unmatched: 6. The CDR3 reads CASSPRDRGGYEQYF. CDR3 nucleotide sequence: TGTGCCAGCTCACCCCGGGACAGGGGAGGATACGAGCAGTACTTC.

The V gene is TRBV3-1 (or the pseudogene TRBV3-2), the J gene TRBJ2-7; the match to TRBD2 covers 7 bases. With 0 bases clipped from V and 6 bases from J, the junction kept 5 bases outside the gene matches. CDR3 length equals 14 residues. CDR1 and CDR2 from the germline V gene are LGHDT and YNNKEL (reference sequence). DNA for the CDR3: TGTGCCAGCAGCCAAGAGGGCGGGAGCGCCGAGCAGTACTTC. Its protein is CASSQEGGSAEQYF.

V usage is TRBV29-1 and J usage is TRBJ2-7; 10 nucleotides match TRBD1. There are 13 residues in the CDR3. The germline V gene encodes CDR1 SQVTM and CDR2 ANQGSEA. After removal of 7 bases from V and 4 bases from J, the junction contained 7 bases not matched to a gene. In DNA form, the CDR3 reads TGCAGCGCTGTGGACAGGGGGTCTTACGAGCAGTACTTC. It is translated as CSAVDRGSYEQYF.

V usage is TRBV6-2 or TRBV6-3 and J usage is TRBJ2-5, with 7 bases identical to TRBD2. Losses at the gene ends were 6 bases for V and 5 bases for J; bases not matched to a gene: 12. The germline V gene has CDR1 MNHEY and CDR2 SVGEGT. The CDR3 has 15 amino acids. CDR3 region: CASRPWGGRGETQYF. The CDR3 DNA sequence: TGTGCCAGCAGACCTTGGGGCGGGAGAGGGGAGACCCAGTACTTC.